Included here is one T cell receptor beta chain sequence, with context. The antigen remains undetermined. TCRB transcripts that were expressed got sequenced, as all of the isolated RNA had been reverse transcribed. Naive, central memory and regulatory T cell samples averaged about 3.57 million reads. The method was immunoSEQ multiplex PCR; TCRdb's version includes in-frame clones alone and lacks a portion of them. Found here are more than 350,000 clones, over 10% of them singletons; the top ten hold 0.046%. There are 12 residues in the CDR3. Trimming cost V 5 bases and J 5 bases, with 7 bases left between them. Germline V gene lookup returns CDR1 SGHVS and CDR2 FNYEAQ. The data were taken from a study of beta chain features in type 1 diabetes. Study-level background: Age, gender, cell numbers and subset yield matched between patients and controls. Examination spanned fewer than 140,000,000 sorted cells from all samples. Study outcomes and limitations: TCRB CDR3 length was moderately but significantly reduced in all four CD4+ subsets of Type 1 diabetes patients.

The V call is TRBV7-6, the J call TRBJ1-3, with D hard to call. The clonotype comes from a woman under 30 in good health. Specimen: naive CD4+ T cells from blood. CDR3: CASSHTRNTIYF. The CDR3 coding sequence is TGTGCCAGCAGCCATACGCGAAACACCATATATTTT. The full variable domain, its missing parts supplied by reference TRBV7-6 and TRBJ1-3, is GAGVSQSPRYKVTKRGQDVALRCDPISGHVSLYWYRQALGQGPEFLTYFNYEAQQDKSGLPNDRFSAERPEGSISTLTIQRTEQRDSAMYRCASSHTRNTIYFGEGSWLTVV.